The 4 T cell receptor beta chains in this list originate from one sample, sequenced in a study of T cell clonotyping in hematopoietic cell transplantation. The repertoire was sequenced with immunoSEQ multiplex PCR; TCRdb's copy has only in-frame clones and lacks some. The sample holds tens of thousands of clones; approximately 95% are singletons and the top ten take nearly 0.95%. Input material: peripheral blood mononuclear cells. The receptor set was obtained from a man aged 30-40 years in good health. Some clones in this sample may be carry-over from other donors' samples.

V is TRBV14 and J is TRBJ2-5; D tentatively fits TRBD1 or TRBD2 (5 bases each). V lost 4 bases, J lost 5 bases, and 5 bases lay in between. Per germline, CDR1 SGHDN and CDR2 FVKESK. CDR3 size: 11 residues. The CDR3 coding sequence is TGTGCCAGCAGCCGGGGGGAGACCCAGTACTTC. This gives the protein CASSRGETQYF.

The chain uses TRBV5-1 and TRBJ1-1; D unresolved. Germline CDR1 SGHRS, CDR2 YFSETQ. CDR3 length: 15 residues. Trimming shortened V by 0 bases and J by 6 bases, and 15 bases separated the two germline ends. As DNA, the CDR3 is TGCGCCAGCAGCTTGGTTTCCGTGGGGTCGGCTGAAGCTTTCTTT. This encodes CASSLVSVGSAEAFF.

The rearrangement links TRBV16 to TRBJ2-7; possibly TRBD2 for D (6 bases). The V gene lost 4 bases and the J gene lost 2 bases, with 15 bases spanning the gap. This CDR3 spans 15 amino acids. Germline assignment: CDR1 KGHSY and CDR2 FQNENV. The DNA of the CDR3 is TGTGCCAGCAGCCTACGCGGGGCTGGGACCTACGAGCAGTACTTC. Residues: CASSLRGAGTYEQYF.

The V and J genes are TRBV9 and TRBJ1-1; weak D call: TRBD1 (6 bases). Germline V gives CDR1 SGDLS, CDR2 YYNGEE. The CDR3 contains 15 residues. The V end was cut by 3 bases, the J end by 0 bases, with 12 bases between. This chain's CDR3 is CASSASGHLNTEAFF. The CDR3 DNA is TGTGCCAGCAGCGCCTCGGGACACCTGAACACTGAAGCTTTCTTT.